The clone carrying this T cell receptor (beta chain) has ten or more counts. This sample was taken from a study of CDR3 diversity in severe acne. Trimming stripped 3 bases from V and 0 bases from J, with 3 bases between. The V gene's germline CDR1 is MGHDK and CDR2 SYGVNS. There are 13 residues in the CDR3. TCRdb used MiXCR to reprocess the PCR reads, holding one entry per CDR3 protein. The sample carries tens of thousands of distinct CDR3 sequences, about 53% recorded once. Sequencing was done on a sample of blood. The V and J genes are TRBV25-1 and TRBJ1-5; D remains unclear. The source is a male donor with severe acne vulgaris. The CDR3 protein is CASSDGSNQPQHF. In DNA, the CDR3 is TGTGCCAGCAGTGACGGTAGCAATCAGCCCCAGCATTTT.